This TCR beta chain was found in a study of blood T cells in healthy people across ages. General study results and limits: Changes in expanded clonotypes were possibly confounded, as the CMV status of donors was unknown. Getting older went along with TCR beta diversity per million T cells dropping roughly linearly.

Combining a sample-barcoded 5' primer with a J-beta primer mix, a second PCR ran for roughly 6 to 12 cycles. Every cDNA molecule carried a tag from a template-switch adaptor bearing 12 random nucleotides. Researchers report that each sample yielded at least 3 million CDR3-containing paired-end reads. TCRdb re-called the 5' RACE reads with MiXCR, one entry per CDR3 protein. The top ten hold over 3.5% of the sample, which has roughly 1.5 million distinct CDR3 sequences, approximately 43% seen once. Comments on this clonotype: Its specificity is not known.

Per germline, CDR1 SNHLY and CDR2 FYNNEI. Trimming removed 7 bases from V and 4 bases from J, with 14 bases in between. The CDR3 extends over 13 amino acids. Sequencing was performed on blood. V gene TRBV2 combines with J gene TRBJ2-7; the D is unclear. This TCR was recovered from a woman aged 18-30 years in good health. As DNA, the CDR3 is TGTGCCAGCAATCCTGAAGTCGGGTACGAGCAGTACTTC. Amino acid sequence: CASNPEVGYEQYF. The entire variable domain, with the rest obtained from reference TRBV2 and TRBJ2-7, is as follows: EPEVTQTPSHQVTQMGQEVILRCVPISNHLYFYWYRQILGQKVEFLVSFYNNEISEKSEIFDDQFSVERPDGSNFTLKIRSTKLEDSAMYFCASNPEVGYEQYFGPGTRLTVT.